This TCR beta chain was found in a study of cytomegalovirus exposure and HLA in healthy donors (dated by TCRdb to between 2016 and 2019). For the wider study: According to an earlier analysis of a few hundred of the donors, about 180 million T cells yielded 90 million to 140 million unique TCR beta sequences and approximately 280 Gb of sequence data. A later genetic analysis used genome-wide SNP genotypes for about 55% of the 666 donors, treating that subset as a discovery cohort. In a later analysis, previously published TCR beta repertoires from several hundred donors were re-analyzed and high-resolution HLA genotyping was added so that TCR occurrence patterns could be studied. Alongside the repertoire data, information on donor age, sex, ethnicity and CMV serostatus was compiled. Every repertoire in the discovery cohort had been generated on one and the same sequencing platform. The aim of the study was to test whether cataloging public T cell receptors could identify signatures of past pathogen exposure. Typing coverage differed by locus: A, B, C, DRB1 and DQB1 were typed in about 629-630 donors, DQA1 in 522, DPA1 in some 600, and DPB1 in 472. An earlier analysis of 587 of the donors applied high-throughput TCR beta sequencing to assess whether each TCR beta V gene segment acted as functional or pseudogenic. Using immunosequencing, the study profiled T cell repertoires from about 620 subjects and related those repertoires to cytomegalovirus serostatus. Because of strong linkage in the cohort, four or five DR-DQ haplotypes were treated as single units for association and clustering. On average, roughly 250,000 unique TCR beta nucleotide sequences were sequenced per donor among a few hundred genotyped donors of the cohort, with approximately 18% of those sequences being non-productive. HLA typing covered class I and class II loci at four-digit resolution. The genetic ancestry cluster associated with self-reported Caucasian donors included around four fifths of the 300 to 400 genotyped donors. An early release covering roughly 600 HLA-typed donors comprised around 300 gigabases of sequencing data and tens of millions of unique TCR sequences. In the later analysis, no new phenotypic data were used to find candidate immune exposures; instead, reliance was placed on TCR beta sequences and their occurrence across donors. Along with the 666-subject first cohort, a separate validation cohort of more than 90 different subjects was used. High-throughput TCR immunosequencing, statistical association of individual TCRs with disease status, and machine learning were combined to predict cytomegalovirus infection status.

In regard to this clone: The antigen this receptor binds is unknown. Nothing much larger sits one base from this clone, and base qualities are not available.

Here is what the overall study found, with its caveats: In an earlier analysis of approximately 590 of the donors, most TCR beta V segments were observed in productive rearrangements about 90% or about 30% of the time, broadly matching IMGT annotations. A further reported finding was that TCR beta sequences accurately predicted the HLA-A and HLA-B alleles for most subjects in the first cohort. In a later analysis, most CMV-associated TCR beta chains were found to appear HLA-restricted, with HLA associations seemingly driven largely by CMV exposure. A few of the identified cytomegalovirus-associated TCR beta chains were confirmed in vitro to be specific for cytomegalovirus antigens. The earlier analysis of fewer than 750 of the donors excluded approximately 17 rarely observed V segments, including chromosome 9 orphons, because counts were too low. A cluster of highly shared sequence variants was judged likely to represent a technical artifact of the sequencing pipeline. The cohort was sequenced for TCR beta chains only, and without alpha or paired-chain data the features that could be detected were limited. Compared with equally common non-associated chains, HLA-associated TCR beta chains in a later analysis were more clonally expanded and had lower generation probabilities. In both the original and validation cohorts, the classifier was reported to diagnose cytomegalovirus status with high specificity and sensitivity. Some IMGT-functional V segments, including TRBV6-2 and TRBV6-3, could not be distinguished by the 87-base-pair reads and were therefore excluded. Most TCR sequences were observed very rarely across donors, whereas some public TCRs were present in many individuals. In a later analysis, several top co-occurrence clusters were reported to appear linked to parvovirus B19, influenza, CMV and Epstein-Barr virus. Correlated functional status among segregating V segments might reflect linkage disequilibrium, but an unknown experimental factor could not be ruled out. Because HLA typing was unavailable for some donors at each locus, only the typed subset was used in association tests. Sequencing depth was assumed to be roughly uniform across donors in the presence/absence analyses, though that assumption may not hold. When HLA alleles, especially DR and DQ, strongly co-occurred, TCR associations were difficult to assign to individual alleles. The only immune exposure information available for the cohort was CMV serostatus. Specific HLA alleles were associated with over 15,000 TCR beta sequences at a false discovery rate of 0.05 in a later analysis. According to the authors, the approach could potentially be generalized to other disease states and immunological phenotypes. The study listed 150 to 200 TCR beta chains as associated with cytomegalovirus. A later analysis found that TCR association rates varied across HLA loci, with DRB1 alleles showing the most associated TCRs and HLA-C alleles the fewest. V-gene and J-gene trimming of TCR beta chains was associated with a missense DCLRE1C variant in a later genetic analysis, and the association was replicated in an independent cohort. A later genetic analysis reported fewer N-insertions in productive TCRs among donors in an Asian-associated ancestry cluster than the roughly 700-donor mean.

The germline V gene supplies CDR1 SGHTA and CDR2 FQGNSA. CDR3 length: 15 amino acids, cysteine to phenylalanine. The CDR3 DNA has 45 bases and is translated from base 1. V and J are truncated by 5 bases and 4 bases respectively, leaving an intervening sequence of 15 bases. The method behind the library was the immunoSEQ multiplex PCR assay. For the multiplex PCR, a mixture combining 60 forward primers for TCR Vbeta segments and 13 reverse primers for TCR Jbeta segments was used. A multiplex PCR assay on genomic DNA amplified the CDR3 region of rearranged TCR beta genes. The Illumina HiSeq System was used to sequence the amplified TCR beta libraries as 87-base-pair reads. The original methods were these. A later analysis counted approximately 84 million unique TCR beta chains across the roughly 700 repertoires, and about 10 million of these chains were shared by at least two donors. Raw reads were error-corrected and collapsed into unique sequences with a nearest-neighbor algorithm that merged closely related sequences to remove PCR and sequencing errors. To assign V, D and J gene segments, CDR3 sequences were aligned to IMGT reference sequences. For a sequence to be retained, at least a six-nucleotide match to both a V gene segment and a J gene segment was required. A rearrangement counted as productive if the CDR3 had no stop codons and remained in frame with V and J, and every other rearrangement counted as non-productive. CDR3 was defined by IMGT convention, running from the second conserved V-encoded cysteine to the conserved J-encoded phenylalanine. The earlier analysis of some 600 of the donors excluded sequences that lacked an unambiguous match to a single V gene segment. An earlier analysis of approximately 590 of the donors classified V segments as functional when productive rearrangements were above 56.7% and as segregating when the standard deviation between donors was above 5%. A statistical classification framework was built for diagnosing cytomegalovirus status from the catalog of TCR beta chain sequences. A later analysis assigned V and J genes by comparing TCR nucleotide sequences with IMGT/GENE-DB human TR gene sequences. A later analysis assigned CDR3 sequences and most-parsimonious VDJ recombination scenarios with the TCRdist pipeline. In a later analysis, each TCR beta chain was defined by its CDR3 amino acid sequence together with its V-gene family, and reads lacking a unique V-gene family were excluded. A later analysis removed roughly 590 highly shared, low-generation-probability nucleotide sequences to deal with suspected cross-contamination and a sequencing artifact. In a later analysis, a clonal expansion index for each public chain was calculated from normalized within-repertoire ranks of inferred template counts. In a later analysis, generation probabilities were computed with a VDJ recombination model fitted to out-of-frame rearrangements, and the resulting probabilities were checked against IGoR. In a later analysis, TCR-TCR, TCR-HLA and TCR-CMV co-occurrence was scored with hypergeometric tests, and a repertoire-size bias correction was applied to TCR pairs. In a later analysis, false discovery rates were estimated by permuting HLA or CMV assignments 20 times. In a later analysis, co-occurring TCRs were grouped using DBSCAN, with TCRdist sequence similarity added in when clustering inside HLA-allele-positive subsets. Co-occurrence clustering excluded repertoires with fewer than 30,000 or more than 120,000 public chains, plus five with anomalous nucleotide sharing. TCRdb stores this immuneACCESS table with in-frame sequences only. Part of the clones is absent; in the studies checked, under half of the shortfall reflects unresolved V genes, and no reason is known for the rest. V and J calls and clone size come straight from that table; D and trimming were deduced from the DNA. Recorded for this sample are some 250,000 clones; 82% of them occurred a single time. In total, the top ten clones hold more than 5% of the sample.

In total, approximately 700 healthy bone marrow donors made up the cohort. At the time of sampling, every cohort member was nominally healthy, though immune exposures that went unrecorded were likely present. The donor tested CMV seropositive, placing the donor among the 289 seropositive members of the cohort. Every donor gave a peripheral blood sample, and the peripheral blood mononuclear cells from that sample were used for TCR beta sequencing. The Qiagen DNeasy Blood Extraction Kit was used to extract genomic DNA from the blood cell samples. The receptor comes from a woman aged 40-49 years in good health and CMV-seropositive. Here the chain combines TRBV7-2 and TRBJ2-4, with TRBD1 tentatively as D gene (6 bases match). Sequencing was carried out using PBMCs. DNA sequence: TGTGCCAGCAGCGAACCACAGGGAGTAAAAAACATTCAGTACTTC. Translated, it gives CASSEPQGVKNIQYF.